This section outlines one T cell receptor beta chain sequence together with its context. These data are taken from a study of blood T cell repertoires in COVID-19. About the research overall: COVID-19 samples from acute and convalescent phases originated in the United States, Italy and Spain.

Authors' methods: Estimated nucleated cell counts came from reference gene primer amplification. TCRdb's copy holds only in-frame clones and misses some; the assay was immunoSEQ multiplex PCR. Clone size and V and J calls were adopted from that table, with D and trimming inferred from the DNA. Here the sample spans 85,000 to 120,000 clones, 75% to 85% being singletons. Seattle's enrolled individuals joined amid active infection and were then monitored longitudinally. V was cut by 4 bases and J by 2 bases, with 9 bases left in between. This CDR3 comprises 14 residues. Germline CDR1 reads MNHEY; CDR2 reads SVGEGT.

The source is an elderly man with COVID-19, enrolled during active disease. The gene calls are TRBV6-2 or TRBV6-3 and TRBJ1-5, with D tentatively TRBD1 (5 bases). The specimen was peripheral blood. CDR3: CASSLGVGNQPQHF. DNA for the CDR3: TGTGCCAGCAGTTTAGGGGTTGGCAATCAGCCCCAGCATTTT.